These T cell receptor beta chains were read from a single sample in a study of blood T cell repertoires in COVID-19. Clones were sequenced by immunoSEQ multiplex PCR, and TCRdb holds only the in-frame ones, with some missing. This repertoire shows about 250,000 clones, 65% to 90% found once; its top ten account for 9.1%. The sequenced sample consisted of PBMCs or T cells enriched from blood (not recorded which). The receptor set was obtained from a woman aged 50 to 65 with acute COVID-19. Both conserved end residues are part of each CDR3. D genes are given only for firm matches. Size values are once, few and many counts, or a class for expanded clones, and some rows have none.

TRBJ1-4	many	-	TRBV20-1	CSASLQGTNEKLFF	TGCAGTGCTAGTTTACAGGGCACTAATGAAAAACTGTTTTTT
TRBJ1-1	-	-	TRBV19	CASSMGLTTEAFF	TGTGCCAGTAGTATGGGACTGACGACTGAAGCTTTCTTT
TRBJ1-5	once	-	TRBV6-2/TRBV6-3	CASSYSGGEGQPQHF	TGTGCCAGCAGTTACTCTGGAGGGGAGGGACAGCCCCAGCATTTT
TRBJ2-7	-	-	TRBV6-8	CASPEGRGPTYEQYF	TGTGCCAGCCCTGAGGGGCGGGGGCCCACCTACGAGCAGTACTTC
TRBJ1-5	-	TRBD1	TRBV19	CASSIAQGDQPQHF	TGTGCCAGTAGTATAGCACAGGGGGACCAGCCCCAGCATTTT
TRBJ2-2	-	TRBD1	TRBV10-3	CAVSPGQGNTGELFF	TGTGCCGTCTCCCCGGGACAGGGGAACACCGGGGAGCTGTTTTTT
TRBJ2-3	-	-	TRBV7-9	CASSLDRIPTDTQYF	TGTGCCAGCAGCTTAGACAGGATCCCCACAGATACGCAGTATTTT
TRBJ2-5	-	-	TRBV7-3	CASSPRYGETQYF	TGTGCCAGCAGCCCTAGGTACGGAGAGACCCAGTACTTC
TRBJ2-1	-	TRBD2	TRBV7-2	CASNSGGANEQFF	TGTGCCAGCAATAGCGGGGGGGCCAATGAGCAGTTCTTC
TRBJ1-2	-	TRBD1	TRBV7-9	CASSLDGQGSYGYTF	TGTGCCAGCAGCTTAGACGGACAGGGGAGCTATGGCTACACCTTC
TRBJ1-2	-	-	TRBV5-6	CASTQGKYGYTF	TGTGCCAGCACCCAGGGGAAGTATGGCTACACCTTC
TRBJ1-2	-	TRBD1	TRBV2	CASSEGGQTLYGYTF	TGTGCCAGCAGTGAAGGGGGACAGACATTATATGGCTACACCTTC
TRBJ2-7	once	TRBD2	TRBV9	CASSPRGGTSSYEQYF	TGTGCCAGCAGCCCCCGCGGGGGGACTAGCTCCTACGAGCAGTACTTC
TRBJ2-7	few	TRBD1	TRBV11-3	CASSLGGQVDEQYF	TGTGCCAGCAGCTTAGGGGGACAGGTCGACGAGCAGTACTTC
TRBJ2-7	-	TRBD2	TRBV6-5	CASSSPGTSYEQYF	TGTGCCAGCAGTAGCCCCGGGACTAGCTACGAGCAGTACTTC
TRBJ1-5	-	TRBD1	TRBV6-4	CASSRPDRDRNQPQHF	TGTGCCAGCAGTCGACCCGACAGGGACAGAAATCAGCCCCAGCATTTT
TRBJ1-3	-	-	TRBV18	CASSPLTGARTGNTIYF	TGTGCCAGCTCACCACTCACAGGAGCCCGGACTGGAAACACCATATATTTT
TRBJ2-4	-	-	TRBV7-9	CASSSNFDRLAKNIQYF	TGTGCCAGCAGCTCTAACTTCGACAGGTTAGCCAAAAACATTCAGTACTTC
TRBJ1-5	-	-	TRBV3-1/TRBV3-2	CASSQGVQGLNQPQHF	TGTGCCAGCAGCCAAGGGGTACAGGGCCTAAATCAGCCCCAGCATTTT
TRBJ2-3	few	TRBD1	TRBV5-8	CASSPRQGYTDTQYF	TGTGCCAGCAGCCCCCGACAGGGATACACAGATACGCAGTATTTT
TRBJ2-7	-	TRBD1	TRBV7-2	CASSLLDRSYEQYF	TGTGCCAGCAGCTTACTGGACAGGAGCTACGAGCAGTACTTC
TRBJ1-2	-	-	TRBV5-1	CASSLDTAEGGYTF	TGCGCCAGCAGCCTGGACACGGCCGAGGGCGGCTACACCTTC
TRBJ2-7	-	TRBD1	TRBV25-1	CASSGAGTGRYEQYF	TGTGCCAGCAGTGGAGCCGGGACAGGGAGGTACGAGCAGTACTTC